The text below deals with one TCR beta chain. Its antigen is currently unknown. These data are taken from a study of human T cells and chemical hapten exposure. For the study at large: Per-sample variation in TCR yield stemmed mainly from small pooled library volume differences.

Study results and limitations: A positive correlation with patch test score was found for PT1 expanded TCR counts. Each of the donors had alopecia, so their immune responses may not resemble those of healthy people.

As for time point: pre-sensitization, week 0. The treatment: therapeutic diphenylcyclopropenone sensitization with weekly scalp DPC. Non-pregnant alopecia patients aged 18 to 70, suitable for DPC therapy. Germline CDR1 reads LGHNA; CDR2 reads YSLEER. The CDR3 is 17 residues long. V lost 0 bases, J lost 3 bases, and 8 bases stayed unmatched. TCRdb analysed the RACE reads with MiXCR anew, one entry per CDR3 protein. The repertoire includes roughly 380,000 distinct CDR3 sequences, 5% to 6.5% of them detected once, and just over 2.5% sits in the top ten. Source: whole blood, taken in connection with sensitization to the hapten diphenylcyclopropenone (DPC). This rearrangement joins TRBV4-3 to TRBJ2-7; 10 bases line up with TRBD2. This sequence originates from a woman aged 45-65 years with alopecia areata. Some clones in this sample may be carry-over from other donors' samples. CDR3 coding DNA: TGCGCCAGCAGCCAAGAATCGGGGACTAGCGAGATCTACGAGCAGTACTTC. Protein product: CASSQESGTSEIYEQYF.